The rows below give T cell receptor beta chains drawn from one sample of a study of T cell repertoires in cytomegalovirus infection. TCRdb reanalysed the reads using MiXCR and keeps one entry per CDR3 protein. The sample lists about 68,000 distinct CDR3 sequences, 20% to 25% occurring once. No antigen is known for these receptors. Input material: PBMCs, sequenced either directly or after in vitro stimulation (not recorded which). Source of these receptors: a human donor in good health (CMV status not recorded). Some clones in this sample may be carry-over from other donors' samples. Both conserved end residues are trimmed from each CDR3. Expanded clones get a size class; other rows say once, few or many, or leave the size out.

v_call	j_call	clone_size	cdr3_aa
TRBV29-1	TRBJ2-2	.	SVYRGQGPNTGELF
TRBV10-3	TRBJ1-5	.	AISRDSNQPQH
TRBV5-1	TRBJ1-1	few	ASSLSTGFDTEAF
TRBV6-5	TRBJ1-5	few	ASSYHPGRNQPQH
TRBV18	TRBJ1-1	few	ASSPRGLSEAF
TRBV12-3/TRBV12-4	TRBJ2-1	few	ASLTGVTYNEQF
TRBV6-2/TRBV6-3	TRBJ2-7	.	ASKASGRYEQY
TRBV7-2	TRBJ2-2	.	ASSFSGNRRAGELF
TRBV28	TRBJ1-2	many	ASSFGGQINYGYT
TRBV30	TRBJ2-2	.	AWSRGDPNTGELF
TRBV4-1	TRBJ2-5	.	ASSQAPYQETQY
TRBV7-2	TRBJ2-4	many	ASSLVGGTGGKNIQY
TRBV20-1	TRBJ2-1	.	SARAGTSGNEQF
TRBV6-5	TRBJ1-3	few	ASSYSISQEHSGNTIY
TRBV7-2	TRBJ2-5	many	ASSLVPGETQY
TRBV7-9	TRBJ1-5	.	ASGQGNQPQH
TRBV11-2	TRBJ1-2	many	ASSLEGATNYGYT
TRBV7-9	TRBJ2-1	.	ASSFGEGVNEQF
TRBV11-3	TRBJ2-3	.	ASSPGSGSTDTQY
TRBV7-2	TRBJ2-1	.	ASSLEGTGLYEQF
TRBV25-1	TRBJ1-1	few	ANPNLVRRRIIEAF
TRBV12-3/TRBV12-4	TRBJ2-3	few	ASRAQITDTQY
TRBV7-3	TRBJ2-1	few	ASSLISGTGSEQF
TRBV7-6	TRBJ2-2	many	ASSSIQGAYNTGELF
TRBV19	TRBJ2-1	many	ASKPLAGVNNEQF
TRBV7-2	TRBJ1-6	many	ASSLGKNSPLH
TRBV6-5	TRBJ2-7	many	ASSYADSGTSWEQY
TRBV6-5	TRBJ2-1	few	ASTPSGLGSNEQF
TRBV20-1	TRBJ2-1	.	SARDLVEQF
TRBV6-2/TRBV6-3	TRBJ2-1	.	ASNPVGTNPNNEQF
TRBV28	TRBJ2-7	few	ASSPSYRQGWTYEQY
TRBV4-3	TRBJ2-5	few	ASSQDTAVVGETQY
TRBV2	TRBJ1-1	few	ASSESWGSTEAF